The rows below give T cell receptor beta chains drawn from one sample of a study of identical twins. MiXCR, applied by TCRdb to the 5' RACE reads, yields one record per CDR3 protein. Of about 720,000 distinct CDR3 sequences in the sample, 15% to 20% are singletons; the top ten hold around 13%. These sequences were also reported in another study, on T cells expressing NK-cell markers.

Sequenced sample: PBMCs. The receptors were sampled from a woman under 30 in good health. Each CDR3 is given without its conserved first and last residue.

>TRBJ2-5|TRBV5-1
ASSLGRGGELQETQY
>TRBJ2-1|TRBV12-3/TRBV12-4
ASRRDGYNEQF
>TRBJ2-2|TRBV12-3/TRBV12-4
ASSLVPVSNTGELF
>TRBJ2-1|TRBV12-3/TRBV12-4
ASSPSYRGSGEQF
>TRBJ2-1|TRBV7-9
ASSLQGRSYNEQF
>TRBJ2-7|TRBV20-1
SAHNSYEQY
>TRBJ2-1|TRBV20-1
SATTIAVYNEQF
>TRBJ1-1|TRBV20-1
SARDGTDVPEAF
>TRBJ2-7|TRBV15
ATSRELMGTGEQY
>TRBJ2-7|TRBV6-2/TRBV6-3
ASNLGQQSMY
>TRBJ2-1|TRBV9
ASSAWAGGGLNEQF
>TRBJ2-3|TRBV5-1
ASSIPSSPDTQY
>TRBJ2-3|TRBV7-2
ASSLGAGSDTQY
>TRBJ2-2|TRBV30
AWQTGTGELF
>TRBJ2-5|TRBV5-1
ASSLVGLAETQY
>TRBJ2-1|TRBV20-1
SAPPGGRREQF
>TRBJ1-1|TRBV6-1
ASRNTGGGNTEAF